These 22 T cell receptor beta chains came from one sample sequenced in a study of shared clonotypes between healthy human individuals. Generated by immunoSEQ multiplex PCR, the TCRdb table keeps only in-frame clones and is missing some. The sample records about 530,000 clones, roughly 79% being singletons. Sample: PBMCs. Every receptor here comes from a woman aged 35 to 49 in good health. Some clones in this sample may be carry-over from other donors' samples.

The V and J genes are TRBV7-8 and TRBJ1-1; D is undetermined. The germline gives CDR1 SGHVS, CDR2 FQNEAQ. This CDR3 has 14 residues. Trimming removed 5 bases from V and 5 bases from J, with 15 bases in between. The CDR3 region has the DNA TGTGCCAGCAGCCGATACGGGGTAAGGACTGAAGCTTTCTTT. Translation gives CASSRYGVRTEAFF.

The chain uses TRBV5-5 and TRBJ1-4; no clear D. Between the trimmed V and J ends, which lost 5 bases and 4 bases, there was a span of 15 bases. The CDR3 runs 15 residues. Germline values: CDR1 SGHKS, CDR2 YYEKEE (reference sequence). The DNA of the CDR3 is TGTGCCAGCAGGGAACGAGCTTATAATAATGAAAAACTGTTTTTT. Translation: CASRERAYNNEKLFF. Looking up the rest from reference TRBV5-5 and TRBJ1-4 gives the full variable domain: DAGVTQSPTHLIKTRGQQVTLRCSPISGHKSVSWYQQVLGQGPQFIFQYYEKEERGRGNFPDRFSARQFPNYSSELNVNALLLGDSALYLCASRERAYNNEKLFFGSGTQLSVL.

The J gene is TRBJ2-1, the V gene TRBV5-1; D not certain. Trimming cost V 0 bases and J 6 bases, with 10 bases left between them. Germline loops: CDR1 SGHRS, CDR2 YFSETQ. The CDR3 spans 14 residues. As DNA, the CDR3 is TGCGCCAGCAGCTTGGACCTACTCCTCAATGAGCAGTTCTTC. Translated, it gives CASSLDLLLNEQFF. The entire variable domain, with the rest obtained from reference TRBV5-1 and TRBJ2-1, is as follows: KAGVTQTPRYLIKTRGQQVTLSCSPISGHRSVSWYQQTPGQGLQFLFEYFSETQRNKGNFPGRFSGRQFSNSRSEMNVSTLELGDSALYLCASSLDLLLNEQFFGPGTRLTVL.

This clone is a singleton in its sample. The rearrangement joins TRBV15 to TRBJ2-1; D is undetermined. Trimming left V 0 bases short and J 4 bases short, with 7 bases between. The CDR3 loop spans 14 amino acids. Looked up from germline, CDR1 is LNHNV and CDR2 is YYDKDF (reference sequence). CDR3 DNA: TGTGCCACCAGCAGAGAGCGAACTTACAATGAGCAGTTCTTC. Translated: CATSRERTYNEQFF.

Details on this clone: The junction and the germline gene differ at one end; a read error may be behind it. The same CDR3 is also encoded by other DNA sequences in this sample. The chain carries TRBV29-1 and TRBJ1-3; D not certain. The CDR3 totals 12 residues. CDR1 is SQVTM, CDR2 ANQGSEA, per germline. The CDR3 is CSVQVGGNTIYF. DNA of the CDR3: TGCAGCGTTCAGGTGGGAGGAAACACCATATACTTT. Filled out from reference TRBV29-1 and TRBJ1-3, the complete variable domain reads SAVISQKPSRDICQRGTSLTIQCQVDSQVTMMFWYRQQPGQSLTLIATANQGSEATYESGFVIDKFPISRPNLTFSTLTVSNMSPEDSSIYLCSVQVGGNTIYFGEGSWLTVV.

The rearrangement links TRBV7-3 to TRBJ2-1; 14 bases fit TRBD2. Per the germline V gene, CDR1 is SGHTA and CDR2 is FQGTGA. Germline trimming cut 7 bases from V and 9 bases from J; bases unmatched to any gene: 8. CDR3 length equals 15 residues. For the CDR3, the DNA is TGTGCCAGCACTACCGGGACTAGCGGGAGCCCTGAGCAGTTCTTC. The encoded protein is CASTTGTSGSPEQFF.

The V call is TRBV28, the J call TRBJ2-6; 8 nucleotides line up with TRBD1. The CDR3 length is 18 residues. The germline gives CDR1 MDHEN, CDR2 SYDVKM. V lost 3 bases, J lost 0 bases, and 7 bases stayed unmatched. For the CDR3, the DNA is TGTGCCAGCAGTTTCCTCGGACAGGGTCCCTCTGGGGCCAACGTCCTGACTTTC. Its translation: CASSFLGQGPSGANVLTF.

V usage is TRBV19 and J usage is TRBJ1-5, with TRBD1 matching over 9 bases. Germline V gene lookup returns CDR1 LNHDA and CDR2 SQIVND (reference sequence). The length of the CDR3 is 15 residues. Trimming at V came to 6 bases and at J to 5 bases, leaving 8 bases not matched to a gene. CDR3 DNA sequence: TGTGCCAGTAGAACACAGGGGGCTAGGTATCAGCCCCAGCATTTT. This codes for CASRTQGARYQPQHF.

The J gene is TRBJ2-2, the V gene TRBV29-1; unclear D gene. Per germline, CDR1 SQVTM and CDR2 ANQGSEA. This CDR3 has 14 amino acids. V gave up 5 bases and J gave up 7 bases, with 17 bases separating them. DNA for the CDR3: TGCAGCGTTAAGGGCAGCTCCTCGGGCGGGGAGCTGTTTTTT. Translation: CSVKGSSSGGELFF.

This clone was seen only a few times. The rearrangement links TRBV5-1 to TRBJ2-5, with TRBD2 matching 7 bases. CDR1 is SGHRS, CDR2 YFSETQ, per germline. The ends lost 4 bases at V and 2 bases at J; junction bases unmatched: 5. The CDR3 sequence is 14 residues long. DNA for the CDR3: TGCGCCAGCAGCGGGGGGGACTATCAAGAGACCCAGTACTTC. Its translation is CASSGGDYQETQYF.

In this sample, this clone turned up a few times. The chain carries TRBV28 and TRBJ2-1; D gene ambiguous. This CDR3 is 13 amino acids long. Trimming shortened V by 4 bases and J by 6 bases, and 10 bases separated the two germline ends. Germline V lookup: CDR1 MDHEN, CDR2 SYDVKM. The CDR3 DNA follows: TGTGCCAGCAGTTGGCGGTTTCTCAATGAGCAGTTCTTC. Translating it yields CASSWRFLNEQFF.

This clone appeared a few times. V gene TRBV28 combines with J gene TRBJ1-1, with TRBD1 as a possible D gene (5 bases). V gave up 11 bases and J gave up 3 bases, with 22 bases separating them. The CDR3 length is 15 residues. CDR1 is MDHEN and CDR2 is SYDVKM in the germline V gene. CDR3 sequence: CASRPVRGWDTEAFF. CDR3 DNA: TGTGCCTCACGCCCGGTTAGGGGTTGGGACACTGAAGCTTTCTTT.

This clone was detected once. V is TRBV6-6 and J is TRBJ2-1; D is unclear. The CDR3 loop spans 16 amino acids. Trimming removed 1 base from V and 0 bases from J, with 10 bases in between. Germline loops: CDR1 MNHNY, CDR2 SVGAGI (reference sequence). This CDR3 reads CASSYLPPSSYNEQFF. DNA of the CDR3: TGTGCCAGCAGTTACTTGCCCCCCAGCTCCTACAATGAGCAGTTCTTC.

This clone showed up just once. The J gene is TRBJ2-2, the V gene TRBV5-4; D not certain. This CDR3 has 13 residues. Germline values: CDR1 SGHNT, CDR2 YYREEE (reference sequence). V lost 4 bases and J 4 bases, leaving 8 bases between the germline ends. In DNA form, the CDR3 reads TGTGCCAGCAGCCTCACGAGCACCGGGGAGCTGTTTTTT. Residues: CASSLTSTGELFF.

Turning to this clone: The same CDR3 also results from other DNA sequences found in this sample. This rearrangement joins TRBV18 to TRBJ2-7; TRBD2 is a possible D gene (5 bases). This CDR3 comprises 13 residues. V was trimmed by 3 bases and J by 1 base, leaving 7 bases between them. Germline lookup yields CDR1 KGHSH and CDR2 LQKENI. This CDR3 reads CASSPRGSYEQYF. The CDR3 nucleotides are TGTGCCAGCTCACCCCGAGGGTCCTACGAGCAGTACTTC.

The rearrangement links TRBV21-1 to TRBJ2-2; the table's D call TRBD2 went unverified against the DNA. TRBV21-1 is a known pseudogene. There are 15 residues in the CDR3. The CDR3, as DNA: TGTGCCAGCAGCAAAGTAGGATCACGGGCCGGGGAGCTGTTTTTT. Protein product: CASSKVGSRAGELFF.

The rearrangement joins TRBV5-6 to TRBJ2-2; tentatively, D is TRBD1 (6 bases). Germline V gives CDR1 SGHDT, CDR2 YYEEEE. V was clipped by 6 bases and J by 2 bases, with 20 bases between them. This CDR3 has 17 amino acids. The CDR3: CASTVYRTALNTGELFF. CDR3 nucleotides: TGTGCCAGCACCGTCTACAGGACAGCGTTAAACACCGGGGAGCTGTTTTTT.

The chain couples TRBV4-3 to TRBJ2-4; D may be TRBD1 (5 bases). Looked up from germline, CDR1 is LGHNA and CDR2 is YSLEER. The CDR3 is 15 amino acids. Trimming cost V 3 bases and J 3 bases, with 12 bases left between them. The DNA for the CDR3 is TGCGCCAGCAGCCAGGCCGACAGCCACAAAAACATTCAGTACTTC. Residues: CASSQADSHKNIQYF.

The rearrangement links TRBV4-2 to TRBJ2-1; 13 positions agree with TRBD2. The germline gives CDR1 LGHNA, CDR2 YNFKEQ. The junction had 4 bases not matched to a gene; V was cut back by 4 bases and J by 7 bases. There are 15 residues in the CDR3. Here the CDR3 reads CASSPRTSGRNEQFF. The CDR3 DNA sequence: TGTGCCAGCAGCCCTAGGACTAGCGGGAGAAATGAGCAGTTCTTC.

J is TRBJ2-4 and V is TRBV18, with D possibly matching TRBD2 (6 bases). Trimming removed 0 bases from V and 8 bases from J, with 11 bases in between. The CDR3 is made up of 14 amino acids. Germline V CDR1 and CDR2: KGHSH, LQKENI. The CDR3 loop is CASSPPSGADIQYF. Here the CDR3 DNA reads TGTGCCAGCTCACCACCGTCGGGAGCAGACATTCAGTACTTC. The variable domain in full, with the rest retrieved from reference TRBV18 and TRBJ2-4, is NAGVMQNPRHLVRRRGQEARLRCSPMKGHSHVYWYRQLPEEGLKFMVYLQKENIIDESGMPKERFSAEFPKEGPSILRIQQVVRGDSAAYFCASSPPSGADIQYFGAGTRLSVL.

The table lists this clone with a few counts. The chain links TRBV6-1 to TRBJ1-1; D perhaps matches TRBD1 (5 bases). Trimming stripped 3 bases from V and 4 bases from J, with 9 bases between. Germline-derived CDR1 and CDR2 are MNHNS and SASEGT. There are 13 residues in the CDR3. CDR3 nucleotides: TGTGCCAGCAGTGATGGGGGTTTCACTGAAGCTTTCTTT. Residues: CASSDGGFTEAFF.

The rearrangement uses TRBV7-6 and TRBJ1-2; TRBD1 aligns across 10 bases. Germline assignment: CDR1 SGHVS and CDR2 FNYEAQ. The CDR3 is 14 residues long. Germline trimming cut 7 bases from V and 8 bases from J; bases unmatched to any gene: 10. The CDR3 region has the DNA TGTGCCAGCACGACAGGGGGCCTAAACCCAGGCTACACCTTC. It translates to CASTTGGLNPGYTF.